Listed below are T cell receptor beta chains from one sample, sequenced in a study of blood T cell repertoires in COVID-19. TCRdb's table, derived via immunoSEQ multiplex PCR, lists solely in-frame clones and lacks some. Of 100,000 to 150,000 clones in the sample, just over 85% were seen once. Source material: peripheral blood. The receptor set was obtained from a man aged 40-50 years with acute or convalescent COVID-19. Both conserved end residues are trimmed from each CDR3.

J gene: TRBJ1-1; V gene: TRBV4-3; CDR3 protein: ASSQAPTGQGAVVTEAF
J gene: TRBJ1-6; V gene: TRBV25-1; CDR3 protein: ASSALDGQGGSPLH
J gene: TRBJ1-2; V gene: TRBV4-3; CDR3 protein: ASSEQGFSYGYT
J gene: TRBJ1-1; V gene: TRBV5-4; CDR3 protein: ASSPPEGMNTEAF
J gene: TRBJ1-2; V gene: TRBV12-3/TRBV12-4; CDR3 protein: ASGRGWYGYT
J gene: TRBJ1-1; V gene: TRBV15; CDR3 protein: ATSREHVNTEAF
J gene: TRBJ2-1; V gene: TRBV10-1; CDR3 protein: ASTGTSGGGPYNEQF
J gene: TRBJ2-3; V gene: TRBV6-1; CDR3 protein: ASSDPGQEARRDTQY
J gene: TRBJ1-3; V gene: TRBV4-1; CDR3 protein: ASSSGQGVAGNTIY
J gene: TRBJ2-6; V gene: TRBV7-9; CDR3 protein: ASSLARGAGANVLT
J gene: TRBJ2-1; V gene: TRBV6-4; CDR3 protein: ASSDRGGTSYNEQF
J gene: TRBJ1-2; V gene: TRBV7-2; CDR3 protein: ASSLAFSGTGGGYGYT
J gene: TRBJ1-1; V gene: TRBV6-6; CDR3 protein: ASSPGDTEAF
J gene: TRBJ2-2; V gene: TRBV7-9; CDR3 protein: ASKDRGDTGELF
J gene: TRBJ1-3; V gene: TRBV7-9; CDR3 protein: ASSYSLGQPSGNTIY
J gene: TRBJ1-3; V gene: TRBV5-1; CDR3 protein: ASSPRQGVNSGNTIY
J gene: TRBJ2-1; V gene: TRBV3-1/TRBV3-2; CDR3 protein: ASSSGGSSYNEQF
J gene: TRBJ1-2; V gene: TRBV10-3; CDR3 protein: AISEQTEINYGYT
J gene: TRBJ2-2; V gene: TRBV7-9; CDR3 protein: ASSRTGDTGELF
J gene: TRBJ1-1; V gene: TRBV7-8; CDR3 protein: ASSSREGYTEAF
J gene: TRBJ2-1; V gene: TRBV19; CDR3 protein: ASKRREFREQF
J gene: TRBJ1-3; V gene: TRBV6-5; CDR3 protein: ASSYERKPSGNTIY
J gene: TRBJ2-5; V gene: TRBV24-1; CDR3 protein: ATSDFRRDRDSYQETQY
J gene: TRBJ2-1; V gene: TRBV29-1; CDR3 protein: SVVGRYYNEQF
J gene: TRBJ2-7; V gene: TRBV24-1; CDR3 protein: ATSDARQGGYEQY
J gene: TRBJ1-1; V gene: TRBV18; CDR3 protein: ASSPDRGFNTEAF